This T cell receptor beta chain is from a study of cytomegalovirus exposure and HLA in healthy donors (dated by TCRdb to about 2017). For the study in its entirety: An earlier analysis of several hundred of the donors reported under 300 Gb of sequence data and approximately 120 million unique TCR beta sequences obtained from roughly 180 million T cells. Roughly 300 gigabases of sequencing data and around 90 million unique TCR sequences made up an early release that covered several hundred HLA-typed donors. Among the roughly 370 genotyped donors, more than 70% belonged to the genetic ancestry cluster associated with self-reported Caucasian donors. The study aimed to test whether cataloging public T cell receptors could reveal signatures of past pathogen exposure. The T cell repertoires of some 700 subjects were profiled by immunosequencing and related to cytomegalovirus serostatus. Besides the first cohort of around 670 subjects, a separate validation cohort made up of roughly 130 different subjects was used. High-throughput TCR immunosequencing, statistical association of individual TCRs with disease status, and machine learning were combined to predict cytomegalovirus infection status. In a later analysis, previously published TCR beta repertoires from about 640 donors were re-analyzed and high-resolution HLA genotyping was added so that TCR occurrence patterns could be studied. Rather than using new phenotypic data, the later analysis identified candidate immune exposures from TCR beta sequences and from how often those sequences occurred across donors. To decide whether each TCR beta V gene segment behaved as functional or pseudogenic, an earlier analysis of some 540 of the donors relied on high-throughput TCR beta sequencing. Donor age, sex, ethnicity and CMV serostatus were compiled alongside the repertoire data. In a later genetic analysis, genome-wide SNP genotypes for about 55% of the roughly 700 donors were used, and that subset was treated as a discovery cohort. All discovery cohort repertoires had been generated using a single sequencing platform. Both class I and class II loci were covered by HLA typing, at four-digit resolution. Typing coverage differed by locus: A, B, C, DRB1 and DQB1 were typed in about 620-630 donors, DQA1 in 500 to 550, DPA1 in nearly 610, and DPB1 in 472. Because of strong linkage in the cohort, roughly five DR-DQ haplotypes were treated as single units for association and clustering. Across approximately 400 genotyped donors of the cohort, an average of about 240,000 unique TCR beta nucleotide sequences per donor were sequenced, and approximately 19% of those sequences were non-productive.

General study outcomes and caveats: Correlated functional status among segregating V segments might be attributable to linkage disequilibrium, but an unknown experimental factor could not be ruled out. A group of highly shared sequence variants was considered likely to be a technical artifact of the sequencing pipeline. This cohort had only TCR beta chains sequenced, and the lack of alpha or paired-chain data limited which features could be detected. In the study, 150 to 200 TCR beta chains were listed as associated with cytomegalovirus. In a later analysis, HLA-associated TCR beta chains showed more clonal expansion and lower generation probabilities than non-associated chains that were equally common. Because HLA typing was missing for some donors at each locus, association tests included only the typed subset. The classifier was reported to diagnose cytomegalovirus status with high specificity and sensitivity in both the original and validation cohorts. It was suggested by the authors that the approach could potentially be generalized to other disease states and immunological phenotypes. Some IMGT-functional V segments, including TRBV6-2 and TRBV6-3, could not be told apart with the 87-base-pair reads, so those segments were excluded. In vitro tests confirmed that a few of the cytomegalovirus-associated TCR beta chains recognize cytomegalovirus antigens. CMV serostatus was the only immune exposure information available for the cohort. A later genetic analysis reported fewer N-insertions in productive TCRs among donors in an Asian-associated ancestry cluster than the roughly 620-donor mean. In an earlier analysis of 587 of the donors, most TCR beta V segments were observed in productive rearrangements about 87% or about 30% of the time, broadly matching IMGT annotations. A later genetic analysis associated a missense DCLRE1C variant with V-gene and J-gene trimming of TCR beta chains, and an independent cohort replicated the association. Assigning TCR associations to individual alleles was difficult when HLA alleles, especially DR and DQ, strongly co-occurred. In a later analysis, 15,000 to 20,000 TCR beta sequences were associated with specific HLA alleles at a false discovery rate of 0.05. Because counts were too low, seventeen rarely observed V segments, including chromosome 9 orphons, were left out of the earlier analysis of about 500 of the donors. According to a later analysis, TCR association rates differed among HLA loci, with DRB1 alleles showing the most associated TCRs and HLA-C alleles showing the fewest. Most TCR sequences were seen in very few donors, while some public TCRs were found in many individuals. Presence/absence analyses assumed roughly uniform sequencing depth across donors, an assumption that may not hold. A further reported finding was that TCR beta sequences accurately predicted the HLA-A and HLA-B alleles for most subjects in the first cohort. A later analysis found that most CMV-associated TCR beta chains appeared HLA-restricted, with HLA associations seemingly driven largely by CMV exposure. A later analysis reported that several top co-occurrence clusters appeared linked to parvovirus B19, influenza, CMV and Epstein-Barr virus.

To note about this clone: It lacks a known antigen. No much larger clonotype is one base removed from it; base qualities were not supplied.

In total, about 650 healthy bone marrow donors made up the cohort. At the time of sampling, all cohort members were nominally healthy, though unrecorded immune exposures were likely present. The donor was CMV seropositive and belonged to the group of around 300 seropositive cohort members. Each donor provided a peripheral blood sample, and peripheral blood mononuclear cells were used for TCR beta sequencing. Genomic DNA extraction from the blood cell samples was performed with the Qiagen DNeasy Blood Extraction Kit. Looking up the germline V gene yields CDR1 SGHRS and CDR2 YFSETQ. CDR3 length: 15 amino acids, cysteine to phenylalanine. The kept DNA is CDR3 alone, 45 bases in frame from the first base. A distance of 16 bases separates the germline ends of V and J, which lose 4 bases and 4 bases respectively. The library was made by the immunoSEQ multiplex PCR assay. For the multiplex PCR, a mixture combining 60 forward primers for TCR Vbeta segments and 13 reverse primers for TCR Jbeta segments was used. The CDR3 region of rearranged TCR beta genes was amplified from genomic DNA by a multiplex PCR assay. On the Illumina HiSeq System, the amplified TCR beta libraries were sequenced as 87-base-pair reads. In the authors' own workflow: A later analysis counted about 82 million unique TCR beta chains across the 666 repertoires, and some 11 million of these chains were shared by at least two donors. To remove PCR and sequencing errors, raw reads were error-corrected and collapsed into unique sequences using a nearest-neighbor algorithm that merged closely related sequences. CDR3 sequences were aligned to IMGT reference sequences to assign V, D and J gene segments. For a sequence to be retained, a match of at least six nucleotides was required to both a V gene segment and a J gene segment. A rearrangement was called productive if the CDR3 had no stop codons and remained in frame with V and J, and every other rearrangement was called non-productive. CDR3 was defined according to IMGT convention as the region running from the second conserved V-encoded cysteine to the conserved J-encoded phenylalanine. Sequences without an unambiguous match to a single V gene segment were excluded from the earlier analysis of several hundred of the donors. In an earlier analysis of several hundred of the donors, a V segment was called functional when productive rearrangements were above 56.7%, and segregating when the standard deviation between donors exceeded 5%. A statistical classification framework was developed to diagnose cytomegalovirus status using the catalog of TCR beta chain sequences. In a later analysis, TCR nucleotide sequences were compared against IMGT/GENE-DB human TR gene sequences so that V and J genes could be assigned. The TCRdist pipeline was used in a later analysis to assign CDR3 sequences and most-parsimonious VDJ recombination scenarios. In a later analysis, every TCR beta chain was defined by the combination of its CDR3 amino acid sequence and its V-gene family, and reads without a unique V-gene family were dropped. As a way to deal with suspected cross-contamination and a sequencing artifact, a later analysis dropped under 600 nucleotide sequences that were highly shared and had low generation probability. For each public chain, a later analysis derived a clonal expansion index from normalized ranks of inferred template counts within each repertoire. In a later analysis, generation probabilities were computed with a VDJ recombination model fitted to out-of-frame rearrangements, and the resulting probabilities were checked against IGoR. In a later analysis, hypergeometric tests were used to score TCR-TCR, TCR-HLA and TCR-CMV co-occurrence, with a repertoire-size bias correction applied to TCR pairs. To estimate false discovery rates, a later analysis permuted the HLA or CMV assignments 20 times. A later analysis grouped co-occurring TCRs with DBSCAN, adding TCRdist sequence similarity when clustering within HLA-allele-positive subsets. For co-occurrence clustering, repertoires with fewer than 30,000 or more than 120,000 public chains were excluded, along with 5 or 6 repertoires with anomalous nucleotide sharing. As stored in TCRdb, this immuneACCESS dataset retains in-frame rearrangements with V and J assigned. A fraction of the clones does not appear; measured against another copy, unresolved V genes explain less than half of the discrepancy, and the remainder lacks a known reason. That table is the source of V, J and clone size, and D and trimming were worked out from the DNA. The sample table holds about 150,000 clones, of which nearly 80% were seen once. The top ten hold 3% of the sample.

The TCR comes from a man aged 35 to 55 in good health and CMV-seropositive. Sequenced material: PBMCs. The V and J segments used are TRBV5-1 and TRBJ2-3, and the D gene may be TRBD2, 6 bases matching. Read as DNA, the sequence is TGCGCCAGCAGCCCTAATTCCCCTAGCGCAGATACGCAGTATTTT. Translated, this is CASSPNSPSADTQYF.